This T cell receptor beta chain was identified in a study of blood T cell repertoires in COVID-19. In the study overall: The United States, Italy and Spain supplied acute and convalescent COVID-19 samples. Sample material is recorded as cDNA or gDNA derived from T cells, B-cell-depleted T cells, or PBMCs.

As originally analysed: By means of reference gene primer amplification, nucleated cell counts were estimated. Assay: immunoSEQ multiplex PCR; the TCRdb copy retains only in-frame clones and omits some. The D gene and trimming were derived from the DNA, and the V and J assignments and clone size from that table. Among about 140,000 clones listed, around 78% were seen once. The CDR3 covers 14 residues. CDR1 and CDR2 (germline): SGHNT, YENEEA. V shed 4 bases and J 12 bases; nucleotides not matched to a gene: 12. This TCR was sampled from a woman older than 75 with active or convalescent COVID-19. The specimen was peripheral blood. The chain combines TRBV11-3 with TRBJ2-1; TRBD1 matches 7 bases. CDR3 loop: CASSSGQAQRSQFF. The CDR3 coding sequence is TGTGCCAGCAGCTCTGGACAGGCTCAGCGATCGCAGTTCTTC.